This is a list of T cell receptor beta chains from one sample in a study of blood T cell repertoires in COVID-19. The protocol was immunoSEQ multiplex PCR, while the TCRdb copy is restricted to in-frame clones and leaves out a portion. Here the sample spans about 76,000 clones, about 83% being singletons. Sample: peripheral blood. These receptors were collected from a man aged 30 to 45 with acute or convalescent COVID-19. Both conserved end residues are part of each CDR3. The D gene is left open where the match is weak. Clone size is shown for a subset of rows, as once, few, many or a class of expanded clone.

d_gene: NA; v_gene: TRBV28; j_gene: TRBJ1-1; abundance: NA; CDR3nt: TGTGCCAGCAGTTTATGGAAAGGGGTGAACACTGAAGCTTTCTTT; CDR3aa: CASSLWKGVNTEAFF
d_gene: NA; v_gene: TRBV12-3/TRBV12-4; j_gene: TRBJ2-7; abundance: once; CDR3nt: TGTGCCAGCAGCCCTCGCCGGGACACCGAGCAGTACTTC; CDR3aa: CASSPRRDTEQYF
d_gene: NA; v_gene: TRBV28; j_gene: TRBJ1-4; abundance: NA; CDR3nt: TGTGCCAGCAGTTTTAGGCGGAGAAATGAAAAACTGTTTTTT; CDR3aa: CASSFRRRNEKLFF
d_gene: TRBD2; v_gene: TRBV10-3; j_gene: TRBJ2-3; abundance: NA; CDR3nt: TGTGCCATCAGGAACGGGGGGGGCACAGATACGCAGTATTTT; CDR3aa: CAIRNGGGTDTQYF
d_gene: NA; v_gene: TRBV4-1; j_gene: TRBJ2-7; abundance: NA; CDR3nt: TGCGCCAGCAGCCAAGTCCCCCCTCCGGGTGAGACCTACGAGCAGTACTTC; CDR3aa: CASSQVPPPGETYEQYF
d_gene: TRBD1; v_gene: TRBV27; j_gene: TRBJ1-2; abundance: NA; CDR3nt: TGTGCCAGCAGACGGGAGGGGGCGGGCTATGGCTACACCTTC; CDR3aa: CASRREGAGYGYTF
d_gene: NA; v_gene: TRBV19; j_gene: TRBJ2-2; abundance: NA; CDR3nt: TGTGCCAGTAGAAACCTAGCGAGGAGGACCGGGGAGCTGTTTTTT; CDR3aa: CASRNLARRTGELFF
d_gene: NA; v_gene: TRBV5-1; j_gene: TRBJ1-2; abundance: NA; CDR3nt: TGCGCCAGCCGGGTTCAGGGGAAGGGGATTAACTATGGCTACACCTTC; CDR3aa: CASRVQGKGINYGYTF
d_gene: NA; v_gene: TRBV11-2; j_gene: TRBJ1-6; abundance: NA; CDR3nt: TGTGCCAGCAGTCCGAAGAGTGGGGTCGGGATTTCACCCCTCCACTTT; CDR3aa: CASSPKSGVGISPLHF
d_gene: NA; v_gene: TRBV28; j_gene: TRBJ1-1; abundance: once; CDR3nt: TGTGCCAGCAGTCTTCCGCCGGGGAACACTGAAGCTTTCTTT; CDR3aa: CASSLPPGNTEAFF
d_gene: NA; v_gene: TRBV30; j_gene: TRBJ1-3; abundance: once; CDR3nt: TGTGCCTGGAGTGGGGGACACCGATTCACCATATATTTT; CDR3aa: CAWSGGHRFTIYF
d_gene: NA; v_gene: TRBV5-1; j_gene: TRBJ2-7; abundance: NA; CDR3nt: TGCGCCAGCAGCTTGGGGGACACCCTCGAGCAGTACTTC; CDR3aa: CASSLGDTLEQYF
d_gene: NA; v_gene: TRBV2; j_gene: TRBJ1-1; abundance: NA; CDR3nt: TGTGCCAGCAGTCTGTGGACACTTAAGAAAAACACTGAAGCTTTCTTT; CDR3aa: CASSLWTLKKNTEAFF
d_gene: TRBD1; v_gene: TRBV28; j_gene: TRBJ2-1; abundance: NA; CDR3nt: TGTGCCAGCAGTTTATTCGGGACAGACAATGAGCAGTTCTTC; CDR3aa: CASSLFGTDNEQFF
d_gene: TRBD2; v_gene: TRBV27; j_gene: TRBJ2-1; abundance: NA; CDR3nt: TGTGCCAGCAGTCTAAATGGACTAGTTGTCCCCAATGAGCAGTTCTTC; CDR3aa: CASSLNGLVVPNEQFF
d_gene: NA; v_gene: TRBV28; j_gene: TRBJ2-6; abundance: NA; CDR3nt: TGTGCCAGCAGTTCGGAGCAATCTGGGGCCAACGTCCTGACTTTC; CDR3aa: CASSSEQSGANVLTF
d_gene: NA; v_gene: TRBV7-6; j_gene: TRBJ2-6; abundance: NA; CDR3nt: TGTGCCAGCAGCTTAGGAGCAAGCTCTGGGGCCAACGTCCTGACTTTC; CDR3aa: CASSLGASSGANVLTF
d_gene: TRBD1; v_gene: TRBV7-9; j_gene: TRBJ2-2; abundance: NA; CDR3nt: TGTGCCACCAAACAGGGGTTCAACACCGGGGAGCTGTTTTTT; CDR3aa: CATKQGFNTGELFF
d_gene: TRBD1; v_gene: TRBV28; j_gene: TRBJ1-1; abundance: NA; CDR3nt: TGTGCCAGCAGTGCAGGGGGCCGTACTGAAGCTTTCTTT; CDR3aa: CASSAGGRTEAFF
d_gene: TRBD2; v_gene: TRBV29-1; j_gene: TRBJ2-3; abundance: NA; CDR3nt: TGCAGCGTCTCGACTAGCGGGGGCACAGATACGCAGTATTTT; CDR3aa: CSVSTSGGTDTQYF
d_gene: TRBD1; v_gene: TRBV27; j_gene: TRBJ1-2; abundance: NA; CDR3nt: TGTGCCAGCAGTTCCAACCCAGGGGGCGGCGACTATGGCTACACCTTC; CDR3aa: CASSSNPGGGDYGYTF
d_gene: TRBD2; v_gene: TRBV3-1/TRBV3-2; j_gene: TRBJ2-1; abundance: NA; CDR3nt: TGTGCCAGCAGCCAAGATTTTAGCGGGAGAGTGGATGAGCAGTTCTTC; CDR3aa: CASSQDFSGRVDEQFF
d_gene: NA; v_gene: TRBV7-2; j_gene: TRBJ2-2; abundance: NA; CDR3nt: TGTGCCAGCAGCTTAGACGGGAGAAACACCGGGGAGCTGTTTTTT; CDR3aa: CASSLDGRNTGELFF
d_gene: NA; v_gene: TRBV5-6; j_gene: TRBJ1-4; abundance: once; CDR3nt: TGTGCCAGCAGCGGCGATGAACCAGGGGATGAGGATAATGAAAAACTGTTTTTT; CDR3aa: CASSGDEPGDEDNEKLFF
d_gene: NA; v_gene: TRBV18; j_gene: TRBJ1-1; abundance: once; CDR3nt: TGTGCCAGCTCACTTCTTGAGGACACTGAAGCTTTCTTT; CDR3aa: CASSLLEDTEAFF
d_gene: TRBD1; v_gene: TRBV29-1; j_gene: TRBJ2-7; abundance: NA; CDR3nt: TGCAGCGTCCTAAGAGACAGGGGGCTCGAGCAGTACTTC; CDR3aa: CSVLRDRGLEQYF
d_gene: TRBD1; v_gene: TRBV29-1; j_gene: TRBJ1-5; abundance: NA; CDR3nt: TGCAGCGTTGCAGACAGGGGGGATCAGCCCCAGCATTTT; CDR3aa: CSVADRGDQPQHF
d_gene: TRBD2; v_gene: TRBV5-5; j_gene: TRBJ2-3; abundance: NA; CDR3nt: TGTGCCAGCAGCTTGGAACTAGCGGGTTTCACAGATACGCAGTATTTT; CDR3aa: CASSLELAGFTDTQYF
d_gene: TRBD1; v_gene: TRBV19; j_gene: TRBJ2-1; abundance: NA; CDR3nt: TGTGCCAGTAGGGCAAAGAGGACAGGGGGCGCGACCAATGAGCAGTTCTTC; CDR3aa: CASRAKRTGGATNEQFF
d_gene: TRBD1; v_gene: TRBV6-5; j_gene: TRBJ1-2; abundance: NA; CDR3nt: TGTGCCAGCAGTTACTCGCTGGGACAGGGGGTCTATGGCTACACCTTC; CDR3aa: CASSYSLGQGVYGYTF
d_gene: TRBD1; v_gene: TRBV3-1/TRBV3-2; j_gene: TRBJ1-1; abundance: NA; CDR3nt: TGTGCCAGCAGCCGCGGGACAGCGAACACTGAAGCTTTCTTT; CDR3aa: CASSRGTANTEAFF
d_gene: TRBD2; v_gene: TRBV7-8; j_gene: TRBJ2-1; abundance: NA; CDR3nt: TGTGCCAGCAGCCCCGCCCCCCTAGCGGGAGGCTACAATGAGCAGTTCTTC; CDR3aa: CASSPAPLAGGYNEQFF
d_gene: NA; v_gene: TRBV2; j_gene: TRBJ2-3; abundance: NA; CDR3nt: TGTGCCAGCTCTTCCCCAGGCTCCACAGATACGCAGTATTTT; CDR3aa: CASSSPGSTDTQYF
d_gene: TRBD1; v_gene: TRBV5-4; j_gene: TRBJ1-2; abundance: NA; CDR3nt: TGTGCCAGCTCTCGTGCCCCGGGACAGGCCCGGGACTATGGCTACACCTTC; CDR3aa: CASSRAPGQARDYGYTF
d_gene: NA; v_gene: TRBV7-8; j_gene: TRBJ2-1; abundance: NA; CDR3nt: TGTGCCAGCAGCTTTTTGGAGCCCGCGCTTCCTAATCAGCAGTTCTTC; CDR3aa: CASSFLEPALPNQQFF
d_gene: TRBD1; v_gene: TRBV28; j_gene: TRBJ1-5; abundance: NA; CDR3nt: TGTGCCAGCAGTTCCGGGACAGGGGTCAATCAGCCCCAGCATTTT; CDR3aa: CASSSGTGVNQPQHF
d_gene: TRBD1; v_gene: TRBV5-1; j_gene: TRBJ2-5; abundance: NA; CDR3nt: TGCGCCAGCAGCTTCACCGGGACAGGGGGGTCTAGTGGAGAGACCCAGTACTTC; CDR3aa: CASSFTGTGGSSGETQYF
d_gene: NA; v_gene: TRBV7-2; j_gene: TRBJ2-1; abundance: NA; CDR3nt: TGTGCCAGCAGCCGGAGCGGGGACACCTACAATGAGCAGTTCTTC; CDR3aa: CASSRSGDTYNEQFF
d_gene: NA; v_gene: TRBV18; j_gene: TRBJ1-2; abundance: NA; CDR3nt: TGTGCCAGCTCACCACCGATCGCGGGCCCGGATGGCTACACCTTC; CDR3aa: CASSPPIAGPDGYTF
d_gene: TRBD2; v_gene: TRBV28; j_gene: TRBJ2-7; abundance: NA; CDR3nt: TGTGCCAGCAACCTGGGACTAGCTCCCTACGAGCAGTACTTC; CDR3aa: CASNLGLAPYEQYF
d_gene: NA; v_gene: TRBV28; j_gene: TRBJ2-7; abundance: NA; CDR3nt: TGTGCCAGCCGCCCAGGTGGGTGGGGGCGGAACTCCTACGAGCAGTACTTC; CDR3aa: CASRPGGWGRNSYEQYF
d_gene: TRBD1; v_gene: TRBV7-3; j_gene: TRBJ2-1; abundance: NA; CDR3nt: TGTGCCAGCAGACCACACAGGGGGACCTACAATGAGCAGTTCTTC; CDR3aa: CASRPHRGTYNEQFF
d_gene: NA; v_gene: TRBV10-3; j_gene: TRBJ2-7; abundance: once; CDR3nt: TGTGCCATCAGTGACAGTGCCCCCGCCGAGCAGTACTTC; CDR3aa: CAISDSAPAEQYF
d_gene: NA; v_gene: TRBV24-1; j_gene: TRBJ2-1; abundance: NA; CDR3nt: TGTGCCACCAGTGACCCCGGGACTGGGAGAGAGTTCTTC; CDR3aa: CATSDPGTGREFF
d_gene: TRBD1; v_gene: TRBV3-1/TRBV3-2; j_gene: TRBJ2-3; abundance: NA; CDR3nt: TGTGCCAGCAGCCAATGGCGCCGGGACAGGGGGAAAACAGATACGCAGTATTTT; CDR3aa: CASSQWRRDRGKTDTQYF
d_gene: TRBD2; v_gene: TRBV30; j_gene: TRBJ2-1; abundance: NA; CDR3nt: TGTGCCTGGAGTGAGCAGGGGGCTAGCGGGAGGGCGTTCTTC; CDR3aa: CAWSEQGASGRAFF
d_gene: NA; v_gene: TRBV4-1; j_gene: TRBJ2-1; abundance: many; CDR3nt: TGCGCCAGCAGCCCGAGACACGCTGAGGGCAATGAGCAGTTCTTC; CDR3aa: CASSPRHAEGNEQFF
d_gene: NA; v_gene: TRBV6-5; j_gene: TRBJ1-5; abundance: NA; CDR3nt: TGTGCCAGCAGTTACTCCTCAGGGCCCCAGCATTTT; CDR3aa: CASSYSSGPQHF
d_gene: NA; v_gene: TRBV7-9; j_gene: TRBJ1-4; abundance: NA; CDR3nt: TGTGCCAGCAGCACGGGGGTCCTCTCTGAAAAACTGTTTTTT; CDR3aa: CASSTGVLSEKLFF
d_gene: NA; v_gene: TRBV2; j_gene: TRBJ1-5; abundance: NA; CDR3nt: TGTGCCAGCAGTTGGGACAACAATCAGCCCCAGCATTTT; CDR3aa: CASSWDNNQPQHF